What follows are 23 T cell receptor beta chains derived from one specimen sequenced in a study of blood T cell repertoires in COVID-19. Profiling relied on immunoSEQ multiplex PCR, and the TCRdb table lists in-frame clones only, not all of them. The table shows some 200,000 clones, with about 88% occurring only once. The material sequenced was peripheral blood. The receptor set was obtained from a man aged 50-59 years who had recovered from COVID-19.

This clone was recorded only once. The CDR3 is CATSDPQSSGLETQYF. The CDR3 nucleotides read TGTGCCACCAGTGATCCCCAGTCATCGGGACTGGAGACCCAGTACTTC. The V and J genes are TRBV24-1 and TRBJ2-5, with a tentative D call TRBD2 (6 bases). The CDR3 loop spans 16 amino acids. Germline V gene sequence: CDR1 KGHDR, CDR2 SFDVKD. Trimming removed 3 bases at V and 5 bases at J, with 18 bases between.

The CDR3 reads CATLIQGAGETQYF. The CDR3 nucleotides read TGTGCCACCCTGATACAGGGGGCGGGAGAGACCCAGTACTTC. The chain combines TRBV28 with TRBJ2-5; TRBD1 matches 9 bases. Germline V gene lookup returns CDR1 MDHEN and CDR2 SYDVKM. This CDR3 contains 14 residues. V gave up 10 bases and J gave up 4 bases; unmatched junction bases: 10.

The chain employs TRBV19 and TRBJ2-7; a possible D gene is TRBD2 (5 bases). The CDR3 consists of 13 residues. With 3 bases removed from V and 7 bases from J, the gap between germline ends came to 13 bases. The germline CDR1 and CDR2 sequences are LNHDA and SQIVND (reference sequence). The CDR3 loop is CASSIGFEGEQYF. The CDR3 region has the DNA TGTGCCAGTAGTATCGGGTTCGAGGGAGAGCAGTACTTC. Using reference TRBV19 and TRBJ2-7 for the parts outside the CDR3, the full variable domain is DGGITQSPKYLFRKEGQNVTLSCEQNLNHDAMYWYRQDPGQGLRLIYYSQIVNDFQKGDIAEGYSVSREKKESFPLTVTSAQKNPTAFYLCASSIGFEGEQYFGPGTRLTVT.

This chain uses TRBV6-2 or TRBV6-3 with TRBJ1-6; 7 bases align to TRBD1. CDR1 is MNHEY and CDR2 is SVGEGT in the germline V gene. V was clipped by 2 bases and J by 15 bases; unmatched bases: 4. The CDR3 loop spans 12 amino acids. This CDR3 reads CASSYTGQRLHF. The CDR3 bases are TGTGCCAGCAGTTACACGGGACAGCGCCTCCACTTT.

This rearrangement joins TRBV24-1 to TRBJ2-6, with D unclear. Trimming took 10 bases from V and 0 from J, leaving 15 bases between them. The CDR3 contains 16 residues. Germline-derived CDR1 and CDR2 are KGHDR and SFDVKD. CDR3 region: CATTPSSGSGANVLTF. The DNA for the CDR3 is TGTGCCACGACCCCTTCTTCAGGCTCTGGGGCCAACGTCCTGACTTTC.

This clone was detected ten times or more. The rearrangement uses TRBV7-8 and TRBJ2-2; 8 bases match TRBD1. The CDR3 totals 16 residues. Germline V gives CDR1 SGHVS, CDR2 FQNEAQ. Germline trimming cut 5 bases from V and 0 bases from J; bases unmatched to any gene: 5. The CDR3 loop is CASSPTGGTNTGELFF. CDR3 DNA sequence: TGTGCCAGCAGCCCTACAGGGGGGACGAACACCGGGGAGCTGTTTTTT.

The chain uses TRBV9 and TRBJ1-2, with D possibly being TRBD1 (5 bases). The CDR3 totals 14 residues. Germline V gene lookup returns CDR1 SGDLS and CDR2 YYNGEE. The V end was cut by 0 bases, the J end by 2 bases, with 8 bases between. CDR3 sequence (DNA): TGTGCCAGCAGCGTAGACGCAGGGAACTATGGCTACACCTTC. Protein product: CASSVDAGNYGYTF.

This chain joins TRBV29-1 and TRBJ2-1; 8 bases are a match to TRBD2. This CDR3 has 11 residues. CDR1 SQVTM and CDR2 ANQGSEA come from the germline V gene. The V gene end was trimmed by 7 bases and the J gene end by 4 bases; junction bases not matched to a gene: 0. In DNA, the CDR3 is TGCAGCGAGCGGGAGTACAATGAGCAGTTCTTC. Encoded protein: CSEREYNEQFF.

This chain links TRBV30 with TRBJ1-6; TRBD1 might be the D (5 bases). Germline-derived CDR1 and CDR2 are GTSNPN and SVGIG (reference sequence). The CDR3 spans 14 residues. Trimming pared 3 bases from V and 9 bases from J, leaving 15 bases between. The CDR3 DNA sequence: TGTGCCTGGAGCCAAAGCGGGGGAGTTTCACCCCTCCACTTT. Translation gives CAWSQSGGVSPLHF.

This clone showed up just once. The chain has TRBV28 and TRBJ2-1; D might be TRBD2 (5 bases). CDR3 size: 15 residues. Trimming stripped 3 bases from V and 6 bases from J, with 15 bases between. Germline V gene lookup returns CDR1 MDHEN and CDR2 SYDVKM. The CDR3 DNA reads as TGTGCCAGCAGTTTTGGAGGTAGGACTTTCAATGAGCAGTTCTTC. Protein sequence: CASSFGGRTFNEQFF.

The chain combines TRBV3-1 (or the pseudogene TRBV3-2) with TRBJ2-1; 7 nucleotides align to TRBD2. Germline V CDR1 and CDR2: LGHDT, YNNKEL (reference sequence). V shed 1 base, J shed 9 bases, and the junction held 6 bases outside the gene matches. The CDR3 runs to 14 residues. CDR3 amino acids: CASSQVVTSLEQFF. CDR3 nucleotide sequence: TGTGCCAGCAGCCAAGTTGTGACTAGCCTTGAGCAGTTCTTC.

The chain employs TRBV4-2 and TRBJ2-5, with TRBD2 matching 8 bases. This CDR3 has 16 amino acids. The germline gives CDR1 LGHNA, CDR2 YNFKEQ. The junction had 10 bases not matched to a gene; V was cut back by 6 bases and J by 1 base. The CDR3: CASSHVGLGSQETQYF. The CDR3 DNA sequence: TGTGCCAGCAGTCATGTGGGACTAGGCTCCCAAGAGACCCAGTACTTC.

The chain links TRBV27 to TRBJ2-1; the match to TRBD2 covers 8 bases. V lost 2 bases to trimming and J lost 3 bases; unmatched junction nucleotides: 3. Germline CDR1 and CDR2: MNHEY and SMNVEV (reference sequence). The CDR3 sequence is 15 residues long. The CDR3 here is CASSLTSGNYNEQFF. CDR3 DNA sequence: TGTGCCAGCAGTTTAACTAGCGGTAACTACAATGAGCAGTTCTTC.

This rearrangement joins TRBV19 to TRBJ2-1; TRBD1 is a possible D gene (5 bases). CDR3 length equals 15 residues. The V end lost 3 bases, the J end lost 6 bases, and 15 bases lay between the germline ends. Germline V gene sequence: CDR1 LNHDA, CDR2 SQIVND (reference sequence). CDR3 sequence (DNA): TGTGCCAGTAGTATCGATCAGGGCGCGGTCAATGAGCAGTTCTTC. It encodes CASSIDQGAVNEQFF. Filled out from reference TRBV19 and TRBJ2-1, the complete variable domain reads DGGITQSPKYLFRKEGQNVTLSCEQNLNHDAMYWYRQDPGQGLRLIYYSQIVNDFQKGDIAEGYSVSREKKESFPLTVTSAQKNPTAFYLCASSIDQGAVNEQFFGPGTRLTVL.

The gene calls are TRBV18 and TRBJ1-4; tentatively, D is TRBD1 (6 bases). V lost 2 bases, J lost 2 bases, and 12 bases lay in between. CDR3 length: 16 amino acids. Germline CDR1 KGHSH, CDR2 LQKENI. The CDR3 DNA follows: TGTGCCAGCTCACCATCCTCGGGGGGCACTAATGAAAAACTGTTTTTT. Translating gives CASSPSSGGTNEKLFF.

This chain's CDR3 is CATSDKAGGTEQYF. DNA of the CDR3: TGTGCCACCAGTGACAAGGCAGGGGGCACCGAGCAGTACTTC. The chain is built from TRBV24-1 and TRBJ2-7; 8 nucleotides line up with TRBD1. CDR1 is KGHDR, CDR2 SFDVKD, per germline. This CDR3 spans 14 amino acids. V lost 4 bases to trimming and J lost 6 bases; unmatched junction nucleotides: 7.

V and J are TRBV7-2 and TRBJ2-5; D is possibly TRBD1 (6 bases). Germline CDR1 is SGHTA and CDR2 is FQGNSA. CDR3 length equals 16 residues. Trimming took 3 bases from V and 0 from J, leaving 14 bases between them. The CDR3 reads CASSFILQGNQETQYF. The CDR3 DNA reads as TGTGCCAGCAGCTTCATCTTACAGGGAAACCAAGAGACCCAGTACTTC.

This clone has just a few counts. V usage is TRBV15 and J usage is TRBJ2-1; 11 bases match TRBD2. The ends lost 0 bases at V and 3 bases at J; junction bases unmatched: 10. This CDR3 is built from 19 residues. Germline V gene sequence: CDR1 LNHNV, CDR2 YYDKDF (reference sequence). CDR3 in DNA: TGTGCCACCAGCAGAGAATCTGAGGGACTAGCGGACCTCTACAATGAGCAGTTCTTC. Amino acid sequence: CATSRESEGLADLYNEQFF. Full variable domain (rest looked up from reference TRBV15 and TRBJ2-1): DAMVIQNPRYQVTQFGKPVTLSCSQTLNHNVMYWYQQKSSQAPKLLFHYYDKDFNNEADTPDNFQSRRPNTSFCFLDIRSPGLGDTAMYLCATSRESEGLADLYNEQFFGPGTRLTVL.

J is TRBJ2-3 and V is TRBV5-1; D is unclear. Germline V CDR1 and CDR2: SGHRS, YFSETQ. V lost 4 bases to trimming and J lost 3 bases, with 15 bases between them. The CDR3 consists of 15 residues. CDR3 in amino acids: CASSPDEPRTDTQYF. For the CDR3, the DNA is TGCGCCAGCAGCCCCGACGAGCCGAGGACAGATACGCAGTATTTT.

This chain joins TRBV7-8 and TRBJ1-5; tentatively, D is TRBD1 (5 bases). Trimming left V 2 bases short and J 7 bases short, with 15 bases between. This CDR3 is 15 amino acids long. Looked up from germline, CDR1 is SGHVS and CDR2 is FQNEAQ. The chain's CDR3 is CASSLTSGYAQPQHF. In DNA, the CDR3 is TGTGCCAGCAGCTTAACATCAGGGTATGCCCAGCCCCAGCATTTT.

This chain uses TRBV28 with TRBJ2-7; 12 bases agree with TRBD1. Germline-derived CDR1 and CDR2 are MDHEN and SYDVKM. The J segment lost 6 bases and the V segment lost 2 bases, leaving 5 bases of the junction unmatched. CDR3 length: 15 residues. The CDR3 nucleotides are TGTGCCAGCAGTTTAACCGGGACAGGGGGCCCCGAGCAGTACTTC. Translation gives CASSLTGTGGPEQYF.

V usage is TRBV5-1 and J usage is TRBJ2-1; a weak D match, TRBD2 (6 bases). CDR1 is SGHRS, CDR2 YFSETQ, per germline. The CDR3 loop spans 14 amino acids. Trimming took 5 bases from V and 1 from J, leaving 10 bases between them. CDR3 residues: CASRGGESYNEQFF. The CDR3 DNA follows: TGCGCCAGCAGGGGCGGGGAGTCCTACAATGAGCAGTTCTTC.

As regards this clone: One junction end disagrees with the germline gene, perhaps due to a read error. J is TRBJ2-5 and V is TRBV19; TRBD2 aligns across 8 bases. CDR3 length: 11 amino acids. The germline V gene encodes CDR1 LNHDA and CDR2 SQIVND (reference sequence). The DNA for the CDR3 is TGCGCGACCGGGGGGGAGGAGACCCAGTACTTC. Its protein product is CATGGEETQYF.